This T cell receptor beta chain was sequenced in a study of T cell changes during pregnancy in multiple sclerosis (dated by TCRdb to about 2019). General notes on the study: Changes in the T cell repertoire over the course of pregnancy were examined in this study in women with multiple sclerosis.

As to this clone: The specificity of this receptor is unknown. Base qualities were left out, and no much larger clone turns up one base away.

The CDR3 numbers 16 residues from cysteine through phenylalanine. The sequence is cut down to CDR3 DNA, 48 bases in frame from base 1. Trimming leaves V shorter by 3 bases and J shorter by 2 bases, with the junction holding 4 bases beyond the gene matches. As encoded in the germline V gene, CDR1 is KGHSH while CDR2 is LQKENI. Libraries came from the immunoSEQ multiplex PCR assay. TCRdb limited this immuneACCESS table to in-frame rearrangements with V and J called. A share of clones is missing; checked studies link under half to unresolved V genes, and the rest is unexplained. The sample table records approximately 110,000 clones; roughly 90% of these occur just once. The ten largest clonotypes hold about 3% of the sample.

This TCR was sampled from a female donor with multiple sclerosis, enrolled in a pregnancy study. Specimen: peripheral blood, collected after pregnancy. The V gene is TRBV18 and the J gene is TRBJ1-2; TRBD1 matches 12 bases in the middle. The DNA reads TGTGCCAGCTCACCCGGGACAGGGGGCTTAAACTATGGCTACACCTTC. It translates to CASSPGTGGLNYGYTF.